This is a list of T cell receptor beta chains from one sample in a study of blood T cell repertoires in COVID-19. The table came from immunoSEQ multiplex PCR; TCRdb's copy has only in-frame clones and leaves some out. Altogether some 350,000 clones are present, 80% to 90% being singletons, with the ten largest covering around 1%. Sequences were obtained from PBMCs or T cells enriched from blood (not recorded which). The receptor source for this set is a man between 18 and 35 years old who had recovered from COVID-19. The CDR3 runs from the conserved cysteine through the conserved F or W. D genes are given only for firm matches. Where a row states a size, it is once, few, many or the class of an expanded clone; other rows omit it.

.	TRBV5-4	TRBD1	TRBJ1-6	TGTGCCAGCAACTCAGCCGGGACAGATAATTCACCCCTCCACTTT	CASNSAGTDNSPLHF
.	TRBV5-1	TRBD1	TRBJ1-1	TGCGCCAGCAGCTTGGCTCAGGGGGCCAGCACTGAAGCTTTCTTT	CASSLAQGASTEAFF
.	TRBV19	.	TRBJ1-2	TGTGCCAGTAGTATACGCGGGAACTATGGCTACACCTTC	CASSIRGNYGYTF
.	TRBV11-2	TRBD2	TRBJ2-7	TGTGCCAGCAGCTTAGCGACTAGCGGGGTTCCGCAGTACTTC	CASSLATSGVPQYF
.	TRBV6-5	TRBD1	TRBJ2-7	TGTGCCAGCAGTTACTCCTGGACAGGGGCCTACGAGCAGTACTTC	CASSYSWTGAYEQYF
.	TRBV7-9	.	TRBJ2-7	TGTGCCAGCAGCCTTTTAGGAGGACAGCTGGGCGTCGACGAGCAGTACTTC	CASSLLGGQLGVDEQYF
.	TRBV25-1	.	TRBJ1-6	TGTGCCAGCAGCCCATATGGAGGATTCAATTCACCCCTCCACTTT	CASSPYGGFNSPLHF
once	TRBV3-1/TRBV3-2	TRBD2	TRBJ2-7	TGTGCCAGCAGCCAAGATCGCTCTAGCGGGAGCTACGAGCAGTACTTC	CASSQDRSSGSYEQYF
.	TRBV11-3	TRBD1	TRBJ2-2	TGTGCCAGCAGCCGCGACGGCTGGGACAGGGTCACCGGGGAGCTGTTTTTT	CASSRDGWDRVTGELFF
few	TRBV2	.	TRBJ1-5	TGTGCCAGCACCATTATCCTGGGCGATCAGCCCCAGCATTTT	CASTIILGDQPQHF
.	TRBV12-5	.	TRBJ1-1	TGTGCTAGTGGTTTGGAGTCGGGCACTGAAGCTTTCTTT	CASGLESGTEAFF
.	TRBV6-2/TRBV6-3	TRBD2	TRBJ2-1	TGTGCCAGCAGCGGACTAGCGGAGCCGGCGGGTGAGCAGTTCTTC	CASSGLAEPAGEQFF
.	TRBV14	TRBD2	TRBJ2-1	TGTGCCAGCAGCCAAGACTATCTAGGACTAGCGGTCTACAATGAGCAGTTCTTC	CASSQDYLGLAVYNEQFF
.	TRBV9	TRBD1	TRBJ1-6	TGTGCCAGCAGCGAGCAGGGGGCAGGATCACCCCTCCACTTT	CASSEQGAGSPLHF
.	TRBV18	TRBD2	TRBJ2-2	TGTGCCAGCTATTTCAGCGGGGACCACACCGGGGAGCTGTTTTTT	CASYFSGDHTGELFF
.	TRBV11-2	.	TRBJ1-5	TGTGCCAGCAGCTTAGATCGGCAGGGGCAGCCCCAGCATTTT	CASSLDRQGQPQHF
.	TRBV11-2	.	TRBJ2-7	TGTGCCAGCAGCCCCCAGGCGAAGTCCTACGAGCAGTACTTC	CASSPQAKSYEQYF
.	TRBV5-6	TRBD2	TRBJ2-5	TGTGCCAGCAGCTTGCTAACTAGCGGGGGGTACCAAGAGACCCAGTACTTC	CASSLLTSGGYQETQYF
.	TRBV19	.	TRBJ1-5	TGTGCCAGTAGTTTCGGGGACACCAATCAGCCCCAGCATTTT	CASSFGDTNQPQHF
.	TRBV19	.	TRBJ2-3	TGTGCCAGTAGTATACGTCAGGGTTTCGGGGGAGATACGCAGTATTTT	CASSIRQGFGGDTQYF
few	TRBV7-9	.	TRBJ2-5	TGTGCCAGCAGCTTGGCAGGAGAGACCCAGTACTTC	CASSLAGETQYF
.	TRBV29-1	TRBD1	TRBJ2-1	TGCAGCGTTGATAGGACAGGGAGCTCCTACAATGAGCAGTTCTTC	CSVDRTGSSYNEQFF
.	TRBV20-1	.	TRBJ1-2	TGCAGTGCAGGGGGGGGACGCACCTTC	CSAGGGRTF
.	TRBV5-4	TRBD1	TRBJ1-2	TGTGCCAGCAGCTTGCCAGGGTCGGGACAGGGCTATGGCTACACCTTC	CASSLPGSGQGYGYTF
.	TRBV9	.	TRBJ2-2	TGTGCCAGCAGCGTAACTAACACCGGGGAGCTGTTTTTT	CASSVTNTGELFF
.	TRBV6-5	.	TRBJ1-4	TGTGCCAGCAGGGGGCACATGGATGAAAAACTGTTTTTT	CASRGHMDEKLFF
few	TRBV15	.	TRBJ2-2	TGTGCCACCAGCAGATCAAGGGGAATCACCGGGGAGCTGTTTTTT	CATSRSRGITGELFF
.	TRBV30	TRBD1	TRBJ1-4	TGTGCCTGGACTTCGACAGGGCCGGGGGAAAAACTGTTTTTT	CAWTSTGPGEKLFF
.	TRBV5-6	.	TRBJ1-6	TGTGCCAGCAGCCCCCCCGGGGGTTATGACTTCTCACCCCTCCACTTT	CASSPPGGYDFSPLHF
.	TRBV29-1	TRBD2	TRBJ2-3	TGCAGCGTCGCCCCTCTAGCGGAGCTGGGAGATACGCAGTATTTT	CSVAPLAELGDTQYF
.	TRBV5-4	TRBD1	TRBJ2-7	TGTGCCAGCAGCTTGGGGCCAGGGGGCGCCTCTAGCGACGAGCAGTACTTC	CASSLGPGGASSDEQYF
.	TRBV7-9	TRBD1	TRBJ1-1	TGTGCCAGCAGCTTAGGGGACAGCCGAAACACTGAAGCTTTCTTT	CASSLGDSRNTEAFF
.	TRBV18	TRBD2	TRBJ2-1	TGTGCCAGCTCACGAAAGAATGGGCTAGCGGCCAACAATGAGCAGTTCTTC	CASSRKNGLAANNEQFF
.	TRBV19	.	TRBJ1-2	TGTGCCAGTAGACCACAGGGTTGGTATGGCTACACCTTC	CASRPQGWYGYTF
.	TRBV2	.	TRBJ2-2	TGTGCCAGCCTCAGCGGGTATAACACCGGGGAGCTGTTTTTT	CASLSGYNTGELFF
.	TRBV5-1	TRBD2	TRBJ2-5	TGCGCCAGCAGCTTGGCCGCGGGAGGATCAGGGGAGACCCAGTACTTC	CASSLAAGGSGETQYF
.	TRBV6-5	.	TRBJ2-7	TGTGCCAGCAGCTTCTTGGGGGCCACCTACGAGCAGTACTTC	CASSFLGATYEQYF
few	TRBV27	.	TRBJ2-1	TGTGCCAGCAGTTTTGGTGGGAGGGGGAACAATGAGCAGTTCTTC	CASSFGGRGNNEQFF
.	TRBV5-1	.	TRBJ1-5	TGCGCCAGCAGCTTGGGGACAGGCAATCAGCCCCAGCATTTT	CASSLGTGNQPQHF
.	TRBV19	TRBD1	TRBJ1-1	TGTGCCAGTAGTATGGGACAGGGGGTAGTGCTGAACACTGAAGCTTTCTTT	CASSMGQGVVLNTEAFF
.	TRBV7-2	.	TRBJ1-3	TGTGCCAGCAGCTTAGTCAGAAATGGAAACACCATATATTTT	CASSLVRNGNTIYF
.	TRBV11-2	TRBD1	TRBJ1-4	TGTGCCAGCAGCAAGCGACAGGGAGGTGCGACTAATGAAAAACTGTTTTTT	CASSKRQGGATNEKLFF